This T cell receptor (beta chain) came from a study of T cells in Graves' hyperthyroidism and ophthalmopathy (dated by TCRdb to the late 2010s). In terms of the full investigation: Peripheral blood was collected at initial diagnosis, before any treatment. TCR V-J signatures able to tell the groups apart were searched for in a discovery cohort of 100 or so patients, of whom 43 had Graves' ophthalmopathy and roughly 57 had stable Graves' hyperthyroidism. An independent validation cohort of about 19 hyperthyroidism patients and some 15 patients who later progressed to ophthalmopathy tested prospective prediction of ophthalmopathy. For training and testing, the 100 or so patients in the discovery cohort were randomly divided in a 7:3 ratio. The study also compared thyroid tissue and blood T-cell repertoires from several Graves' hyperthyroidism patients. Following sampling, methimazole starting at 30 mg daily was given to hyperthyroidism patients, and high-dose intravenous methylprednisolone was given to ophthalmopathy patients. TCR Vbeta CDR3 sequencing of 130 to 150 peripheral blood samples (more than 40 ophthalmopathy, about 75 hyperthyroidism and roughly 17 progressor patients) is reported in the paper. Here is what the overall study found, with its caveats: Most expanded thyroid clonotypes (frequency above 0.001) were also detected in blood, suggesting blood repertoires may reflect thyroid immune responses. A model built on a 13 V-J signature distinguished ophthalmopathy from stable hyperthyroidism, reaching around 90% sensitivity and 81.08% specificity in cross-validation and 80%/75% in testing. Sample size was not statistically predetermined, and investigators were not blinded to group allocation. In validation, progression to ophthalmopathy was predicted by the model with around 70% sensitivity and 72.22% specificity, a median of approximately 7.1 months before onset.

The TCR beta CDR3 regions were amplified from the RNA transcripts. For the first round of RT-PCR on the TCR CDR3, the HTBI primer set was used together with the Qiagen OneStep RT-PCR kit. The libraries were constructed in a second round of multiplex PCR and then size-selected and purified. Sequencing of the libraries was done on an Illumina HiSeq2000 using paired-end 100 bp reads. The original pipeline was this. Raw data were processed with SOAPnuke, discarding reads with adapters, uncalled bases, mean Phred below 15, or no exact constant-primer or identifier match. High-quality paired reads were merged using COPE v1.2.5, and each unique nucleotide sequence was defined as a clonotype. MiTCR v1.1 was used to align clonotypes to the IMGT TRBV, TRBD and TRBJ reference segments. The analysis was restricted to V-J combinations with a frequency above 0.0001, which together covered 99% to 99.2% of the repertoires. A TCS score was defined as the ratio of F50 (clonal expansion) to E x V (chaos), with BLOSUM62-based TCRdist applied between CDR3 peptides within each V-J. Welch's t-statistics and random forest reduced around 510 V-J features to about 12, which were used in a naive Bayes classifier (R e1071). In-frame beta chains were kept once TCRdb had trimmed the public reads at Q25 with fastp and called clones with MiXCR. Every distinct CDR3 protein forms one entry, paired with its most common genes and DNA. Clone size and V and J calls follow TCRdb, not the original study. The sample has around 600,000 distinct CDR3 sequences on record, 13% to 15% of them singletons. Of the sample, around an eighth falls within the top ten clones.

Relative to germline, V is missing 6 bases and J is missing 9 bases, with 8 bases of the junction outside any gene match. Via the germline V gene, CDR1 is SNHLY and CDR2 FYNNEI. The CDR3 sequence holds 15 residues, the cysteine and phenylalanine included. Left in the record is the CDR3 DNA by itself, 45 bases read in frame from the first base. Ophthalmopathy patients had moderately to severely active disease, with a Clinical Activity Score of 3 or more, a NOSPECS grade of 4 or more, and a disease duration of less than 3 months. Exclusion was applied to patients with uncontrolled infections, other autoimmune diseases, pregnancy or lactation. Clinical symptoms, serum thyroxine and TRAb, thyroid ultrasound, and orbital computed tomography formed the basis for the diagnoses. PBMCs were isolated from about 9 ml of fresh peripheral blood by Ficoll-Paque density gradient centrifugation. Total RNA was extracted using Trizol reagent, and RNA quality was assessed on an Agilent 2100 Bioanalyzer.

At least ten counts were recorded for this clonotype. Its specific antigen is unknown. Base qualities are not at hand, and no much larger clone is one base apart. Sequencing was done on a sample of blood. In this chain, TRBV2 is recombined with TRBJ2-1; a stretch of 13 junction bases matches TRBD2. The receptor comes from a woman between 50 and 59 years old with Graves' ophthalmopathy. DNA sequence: TGTGCCAGCAGGCCCGGGACTAGCGGGATTGGTGAGCAGTTCTTC. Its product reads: CASRPGTSGIGEQFF.